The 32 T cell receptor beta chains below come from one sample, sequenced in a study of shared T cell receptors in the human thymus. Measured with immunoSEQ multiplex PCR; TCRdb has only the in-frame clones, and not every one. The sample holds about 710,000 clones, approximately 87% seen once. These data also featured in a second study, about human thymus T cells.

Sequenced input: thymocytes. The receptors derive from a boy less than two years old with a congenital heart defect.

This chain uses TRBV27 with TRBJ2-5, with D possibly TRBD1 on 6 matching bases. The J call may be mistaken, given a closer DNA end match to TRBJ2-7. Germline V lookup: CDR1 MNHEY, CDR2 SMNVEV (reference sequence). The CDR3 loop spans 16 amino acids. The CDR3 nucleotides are TGTGCCAGCAGTTTCGGGATGGGGGCCAGATCCTACGAGCAGTACTTC. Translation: CASSFGMGARSYEQYF.

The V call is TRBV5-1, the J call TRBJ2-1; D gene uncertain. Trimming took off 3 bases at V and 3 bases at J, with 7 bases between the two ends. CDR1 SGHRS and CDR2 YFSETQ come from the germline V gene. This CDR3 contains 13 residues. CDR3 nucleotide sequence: TGCGCCAGCAGCTCCTCACACTACAATGAGCAGTTCTTC. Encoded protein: CASSSSHYNEQFF.

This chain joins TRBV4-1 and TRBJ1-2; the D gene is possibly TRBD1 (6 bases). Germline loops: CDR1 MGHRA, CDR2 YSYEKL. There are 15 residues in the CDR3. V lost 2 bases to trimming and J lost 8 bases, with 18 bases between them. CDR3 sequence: CASSQSAGGNPGYTF. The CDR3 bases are TGCGCCAGCAGCCAATCGGCGGGGGGCAATCCGGGCTACACCTTC.

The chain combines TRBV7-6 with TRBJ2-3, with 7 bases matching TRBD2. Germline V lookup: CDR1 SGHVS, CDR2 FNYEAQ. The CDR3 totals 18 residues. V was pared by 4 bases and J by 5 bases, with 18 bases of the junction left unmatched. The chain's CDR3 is CASSSPFPSGKRIDTQYF. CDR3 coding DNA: TGTGCCAGCAGCTCTCCATTCCCCAGCGGGAAGCGGATAGATACGCAGTATTTT.

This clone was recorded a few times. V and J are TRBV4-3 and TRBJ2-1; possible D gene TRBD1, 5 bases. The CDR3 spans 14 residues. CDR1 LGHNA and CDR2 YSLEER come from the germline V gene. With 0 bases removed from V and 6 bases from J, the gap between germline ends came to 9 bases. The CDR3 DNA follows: TGCGCCAGCAGCCAAGAAGTTCAGGGCAATGAGCAGTTCTTC. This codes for CASSQEVQGNEQFF.

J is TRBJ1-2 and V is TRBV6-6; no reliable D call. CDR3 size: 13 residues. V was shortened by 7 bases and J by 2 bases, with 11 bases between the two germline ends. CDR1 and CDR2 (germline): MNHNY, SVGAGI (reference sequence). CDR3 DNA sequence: TGTGCCAGCAACAAACTAGTCAACTATGGCTACACCTTC. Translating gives CASNKLVNYGYTF.

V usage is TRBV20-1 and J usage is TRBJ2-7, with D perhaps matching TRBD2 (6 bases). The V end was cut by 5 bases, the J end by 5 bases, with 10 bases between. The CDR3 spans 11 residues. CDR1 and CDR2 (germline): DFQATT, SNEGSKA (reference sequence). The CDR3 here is CSARLANEQYF. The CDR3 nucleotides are TGCAGTGCTCGTCTAGCGAACGAGCAGTACTTC.

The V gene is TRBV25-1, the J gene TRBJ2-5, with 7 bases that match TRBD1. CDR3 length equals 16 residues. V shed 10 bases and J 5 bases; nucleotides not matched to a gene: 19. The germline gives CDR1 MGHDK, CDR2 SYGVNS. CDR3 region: CATSVERQGQPETQYF. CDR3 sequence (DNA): TGTGCCACCTCTGTCGAAAGACAGGGCCAGCCGGAGACCCAGTACTTC. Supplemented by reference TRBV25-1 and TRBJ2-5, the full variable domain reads EADIYQTPRYLVIGTGKKITLECSQTMGHDKMYWYQQDPGMELHLIHYSYGVNSTEKGDLSSESTVSRIRTEHFPLTLESARPSHTSQYLCATSVERQGQPETQYFGPGTRLLVL.

DNA for the CDR3: TGTGCCTGGAGCGCCGGAGCGGGAGACAATGAGCAGTTCTTC. This gives the protein CAWSAGAGDNEQFF. The chain links TRBV30 to TRBJ2-1; 8 bases are shared with TRBD2. The CDR3 is 14 amino acids. With V trimmed by 3 bases and J by 5 bases, 6 bases remained unmatched. From germline, CDR1 is GTSNPN and CDR2 SVGIG (reference sequence).

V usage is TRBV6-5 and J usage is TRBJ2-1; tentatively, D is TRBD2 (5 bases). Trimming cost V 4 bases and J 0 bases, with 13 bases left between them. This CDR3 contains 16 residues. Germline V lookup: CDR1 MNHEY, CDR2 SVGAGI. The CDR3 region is CASSSDDYASYNEQFF. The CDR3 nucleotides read TGTGCCAGCAGTTCCGACGACTACGCCTCCTACAATGAGCAGTTCTTC.

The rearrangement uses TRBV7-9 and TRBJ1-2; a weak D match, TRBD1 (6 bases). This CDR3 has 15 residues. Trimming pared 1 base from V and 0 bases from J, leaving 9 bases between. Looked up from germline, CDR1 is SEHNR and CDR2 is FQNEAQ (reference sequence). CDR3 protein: CASSLDRAPNYGYTF. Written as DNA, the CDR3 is TGTGCCAGCAGCTTAGACAGGGCCCCTAACTATGGCTACACCTTC.

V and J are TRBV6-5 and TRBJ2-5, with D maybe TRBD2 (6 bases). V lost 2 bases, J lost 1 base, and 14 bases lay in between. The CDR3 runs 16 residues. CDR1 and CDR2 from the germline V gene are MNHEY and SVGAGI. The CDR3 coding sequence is TGTGCCAGCAGTTACGTCCGGGGGTGGGCCCAAGAGACCCAGTACTTC. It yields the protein CASSYVRGWAQETQYF.

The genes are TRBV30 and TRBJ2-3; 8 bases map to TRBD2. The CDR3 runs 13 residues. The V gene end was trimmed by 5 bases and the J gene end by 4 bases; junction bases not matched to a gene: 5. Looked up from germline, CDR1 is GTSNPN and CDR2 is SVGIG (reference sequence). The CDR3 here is CAWGPGGADTQYF. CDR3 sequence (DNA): TGTGCCTGGGGACCCGGGGGGGCAGATACGCAGTATTTT.

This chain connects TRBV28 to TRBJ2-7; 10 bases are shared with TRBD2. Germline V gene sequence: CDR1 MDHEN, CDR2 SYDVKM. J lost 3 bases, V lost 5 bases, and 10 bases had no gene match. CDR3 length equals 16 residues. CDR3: CASSHALAGRDYEQYF. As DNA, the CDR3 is TGTGCCAGCAGTCACGCACTAGCGGGGCGAGACTACGAGCAGTACTTC.

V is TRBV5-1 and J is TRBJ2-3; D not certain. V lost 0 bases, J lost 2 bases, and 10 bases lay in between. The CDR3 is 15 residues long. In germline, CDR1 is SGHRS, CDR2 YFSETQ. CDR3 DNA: TGCGCCAGCAGCTTGGTAGTACAGCCCACAGATACGCAGTATTTT. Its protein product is CASSLVVQPTDTQYF. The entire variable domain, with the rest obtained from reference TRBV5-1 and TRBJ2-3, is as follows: KAGVTQTPRYLIKTRGQQVTLSCSPISGHRSVSWYQQTPGQGLQFLFEYFSETQRNKGNFPGRFSGRQFSNSRSEMNVSTLELGDSALYLCASSLVVQPTDTQYFGPGTRLTVL.

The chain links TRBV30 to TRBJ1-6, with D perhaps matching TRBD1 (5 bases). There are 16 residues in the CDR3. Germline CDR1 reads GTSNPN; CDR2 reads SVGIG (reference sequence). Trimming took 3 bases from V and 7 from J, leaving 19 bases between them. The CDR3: CAWSPPGGARNSPLHF. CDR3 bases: TGTGCCTGGAGCCCCCCCGGCGGGGCAAGGAATTCACCCCTCCACTTT.

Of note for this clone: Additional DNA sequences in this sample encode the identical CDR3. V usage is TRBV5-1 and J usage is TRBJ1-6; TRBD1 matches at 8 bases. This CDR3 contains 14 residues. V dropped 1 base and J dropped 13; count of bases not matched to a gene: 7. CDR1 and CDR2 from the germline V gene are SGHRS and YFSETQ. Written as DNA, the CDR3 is TGCGCCAGCAGCTTGTTTGACAGGGGAACCCCCCTCCACTTT. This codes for CASSLFDRGTPLHF.

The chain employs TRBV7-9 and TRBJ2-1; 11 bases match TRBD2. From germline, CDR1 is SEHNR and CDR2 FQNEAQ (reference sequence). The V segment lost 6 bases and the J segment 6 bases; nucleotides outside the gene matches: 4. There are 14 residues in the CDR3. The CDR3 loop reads CASRTSGSANEQFF. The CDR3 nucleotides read TGTGCCAGCAGAACTAGCGGGAGTGCCAATGAGCAGTTCTTC.

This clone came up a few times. CDR3 sequence: CAISGGASGSSYEQYF. CDR3 in DNA: TGTGCCATCAGTGGGGGGGCTAGCGGAAGCTCCTACGAGCAGTACTTC. The chain joins TRBV10-3 to TRBJ2-7, with D possibly being TRBD2 (7 bases). This CDR3 contains 16 residues. V lost 4 bases, J lost 0 bases, and 16 bases lay in between. CDR1 ENHRY and CDR2 SYGVKD come from the germline V gene.

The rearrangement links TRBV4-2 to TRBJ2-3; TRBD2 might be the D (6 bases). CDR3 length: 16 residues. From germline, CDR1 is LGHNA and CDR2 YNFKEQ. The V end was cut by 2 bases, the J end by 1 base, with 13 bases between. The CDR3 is CASSQRFGGGTDTQYF. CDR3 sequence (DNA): TGTGCCAGCAGCCAACGGTTCGGAGGGGGCACAGATACGCAGTATTTT.

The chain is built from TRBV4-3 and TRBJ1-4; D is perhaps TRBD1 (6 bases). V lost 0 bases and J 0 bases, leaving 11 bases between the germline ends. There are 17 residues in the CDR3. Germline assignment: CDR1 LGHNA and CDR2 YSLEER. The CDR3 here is CASSQDRGIATNEKLFF. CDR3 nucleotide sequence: TGCGCCAGCAGCCAAGATAGGGGGATTGCAACTAATGAAAAACTGTTTTTT.

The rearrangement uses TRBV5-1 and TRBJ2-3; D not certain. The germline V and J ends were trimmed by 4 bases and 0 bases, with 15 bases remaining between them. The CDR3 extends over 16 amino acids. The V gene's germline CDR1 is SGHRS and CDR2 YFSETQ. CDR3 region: CASSPPLRLSTDTQYF. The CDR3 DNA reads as TGCGCCAGCAGCCCCCCTCTGCGGCTAAGCACAGATACGCAGTATTTT.

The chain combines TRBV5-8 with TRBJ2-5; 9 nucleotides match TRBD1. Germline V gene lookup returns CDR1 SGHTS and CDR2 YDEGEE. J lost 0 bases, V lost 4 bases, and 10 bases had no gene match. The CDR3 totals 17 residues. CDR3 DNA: TGTGCCAGCAGCGTACACTCGGACAGGGGTCACCAAGAGACCCAGTACTTC. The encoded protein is CASSVHSDRGHQETQYF. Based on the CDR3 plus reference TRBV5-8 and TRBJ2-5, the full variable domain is EAGVTQSPTHLIKTRGQQATLRCSPISGHTSVYWYQQALGLGLQFLLWYDEGEERNRGNFPPRFSGRQFPNYSSELNVNALELEDSALYLCASSVHSDRGHQETQYFGPGTRLLVL.

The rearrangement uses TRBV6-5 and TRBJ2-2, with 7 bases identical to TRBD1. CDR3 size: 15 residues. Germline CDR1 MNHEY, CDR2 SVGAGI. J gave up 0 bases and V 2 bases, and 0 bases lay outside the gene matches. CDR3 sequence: CASSYTGANTGELFF. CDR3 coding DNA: TGTGCCAGCAGTTACACAGGGGCGAACACCGGGGAGCTGTTTTTT.

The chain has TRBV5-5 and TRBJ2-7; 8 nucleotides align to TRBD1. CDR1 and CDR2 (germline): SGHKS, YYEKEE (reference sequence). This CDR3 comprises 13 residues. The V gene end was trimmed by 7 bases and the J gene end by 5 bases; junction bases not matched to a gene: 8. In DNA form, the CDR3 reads TGTGCCAGCCGCGGACAGGGAGAAAACGAGCAGTACTTC. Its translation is CASRGQGENEQYF.

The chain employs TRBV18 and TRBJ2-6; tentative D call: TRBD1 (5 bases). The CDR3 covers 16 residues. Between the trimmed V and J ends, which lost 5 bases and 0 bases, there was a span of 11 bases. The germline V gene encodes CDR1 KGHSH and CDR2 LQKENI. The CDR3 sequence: CASSSTGSSGANVLTF. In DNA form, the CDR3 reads TGTGCCAGCTCATCTACAGGAAGCTCTGGGGCCAACGTCCTGACTTTC.

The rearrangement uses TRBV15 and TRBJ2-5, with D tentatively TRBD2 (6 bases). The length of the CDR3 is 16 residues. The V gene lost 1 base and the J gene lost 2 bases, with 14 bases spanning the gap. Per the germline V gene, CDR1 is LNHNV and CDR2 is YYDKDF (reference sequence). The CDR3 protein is CATSRGPLGGQETQYF. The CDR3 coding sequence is TGTGCCACCAGCAGAGGGCCTCTGGGGGGTCAAGAGACCCAGTACTTC.

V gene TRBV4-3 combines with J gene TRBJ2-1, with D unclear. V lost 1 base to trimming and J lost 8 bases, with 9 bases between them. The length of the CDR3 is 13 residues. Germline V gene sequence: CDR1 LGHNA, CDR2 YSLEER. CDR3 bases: TGCGCCAGCAGCCAAGGTTCAGTCGATGAGCAGTTCTTC. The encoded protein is CASSQGSVDEQFF.

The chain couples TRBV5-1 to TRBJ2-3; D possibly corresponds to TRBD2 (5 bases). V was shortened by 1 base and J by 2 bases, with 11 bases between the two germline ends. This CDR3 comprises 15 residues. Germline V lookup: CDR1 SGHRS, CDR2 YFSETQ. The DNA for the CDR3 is TGCGCCAGCAGCTTGTTGCGGGCGAACACAGATACGCAGTATTTT. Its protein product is CASSLLRANTDTQYF.

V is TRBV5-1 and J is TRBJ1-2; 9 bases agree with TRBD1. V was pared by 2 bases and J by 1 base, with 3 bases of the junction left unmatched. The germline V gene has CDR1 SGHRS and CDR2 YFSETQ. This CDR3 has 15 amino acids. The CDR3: CASSFHRGLNYGYTF. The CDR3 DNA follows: TGCGCCAGCAGCTTCCACAGGGGGCTTAACTATGGCTACACCTTC.

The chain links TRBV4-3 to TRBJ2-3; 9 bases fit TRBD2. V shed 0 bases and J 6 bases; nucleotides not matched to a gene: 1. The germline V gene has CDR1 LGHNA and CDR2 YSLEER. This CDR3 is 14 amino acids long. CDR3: CASSQETSGDTQYF. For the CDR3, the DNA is TGCGCCAGCAGCCAAGAAACTAGCGGGGATACGCAGTATTTT.

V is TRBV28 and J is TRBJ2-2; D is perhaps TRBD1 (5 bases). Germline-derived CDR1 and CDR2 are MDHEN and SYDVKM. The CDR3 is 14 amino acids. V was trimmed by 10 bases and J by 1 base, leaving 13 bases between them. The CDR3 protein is CATNYQGNTGELFF. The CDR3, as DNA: TGTGCCACCAACTACCAGGGGAACACCGGGGAGCTGTTTTTT.